This TCR beta chain was retrieved from a study of cytomegalovirus exposure and HLA in healthy donors. The PCR made use of 60 Vbeta and 13 Jbeta primers. Assay used: immunoSEQ multiplex PCR; TCRdb lists only in-frame clones, some missing. The sample yields 200,000 to 300,000 clones, roughly 80% seen once. Germline values: CDR1 SGHRS, CDR2 YFSETQ. The CDR3 extends over 14 amino acids. Between the trimmed V and J ends, which lost 0 bases and 6 bases, there was a span of 9 bases. Sequencing was carried out using PBMCs. The chain has TRBV5-1 and TRBJ2-2; perhaps TRBD2 as D (6 bases). The clonotype originates from a woman in her 40s in good health and CMV-seropositive. CDR3 coding DNA: TGCGCCAGCAGCTTGGATGCGGGGTCCGGGGAGCTGTTTTTT. This sequence encodes CASSLDAGSGELFF. Filled out from reference TRBV5-1 and TRBJ2-2, the complete variable domain reads KAGVTQTPRYLIKTRGQQVTLSCSPISGHRSVSWYQQTPGQGLQFLFEYFSETQRNKGNFPGRFSGRQFSNSRSEMNVSTLELGDSALYLCASSLDAGSGELFFGEGSRLTVL.